This T cell receptor (beta chain) is from a study of shared clonotypes between healthy human individuals. Across the whole study: Three plates were used per donor for CD4 naive, three for CD4 memory, two for CD8 naive and one for CD8 memory.

The V and J ends lost 4 bases and 3 bases respectively, with 13 bases between them. The CDR3 covers 14 residues. The germline CDR1 and CDR2 sequences are MNHEY and SMNVEV (reference sequence). Details on this clone: Antigen unknown.

Study-wide points: Naive subsets typically showed greater estimated richness than memory subsets.

Here immunoSEQ multiplex PCR was the method, and the copy in TCRdb shows in-frame clones only, minus some. Found here are around 2.1 million clones, just over 90% of them singletons; the top ten hold 1.7%. Naive CD8 populations comprised CD45RO-negative cells positively selected for CCR7, excluding terminally differentiated effector memory CD45RA+ cells. There were no recent acute infections or vaccinations among the donors, who were healthy HIV-negative adults. The clonotype was recovered from a man aged 18 to 35 in good health. Some clones in this sample may be carry-over from other donors' samples. This chain links TRBV27 with TRBJ2-7, with a possible D match to TRBD2 (6 bases). The sequenced material came from naive CD8+ T cells from PBMCs. CDR3 amino acids: CASSSRDSVYEQYF. For the CDR3, the DNA is TGTGCCAGCAGTTCAAGGGACTCCGTCTACGAGCAGTACTTC.